Listed below are T cell receptor beta chains from one sample, sequenced in a study of T cell responses to AZD1222 COVID-19 vaccine. Using immunoSEQ multiplex PCR, the repertoire was profiled, and TCRdb retains in-frame clones only, with some absent. The data show about 150,000 clones, around 93% seen once. The input for sequencing was peripheral blood, taken 28 days after the second AZD1222 dose. The receptor set was obtained from an adult who received the AZD1222 COVID-19 vaccine. Each CDR3 is given with its conserved first and last residue. A D gene is named only where the DNA matches it firmly. The size field is filled for only some rows; it gives once, few, many or a size class.

CDR3nt: TGTGCCAGCAGCCAAGGGACGCAAGGAAACACCATATATTTT
CDR3aa: CASSQGTQGNTIYF
v_gene: TRBV3-1/TRBV3-2
j_gene: TRBJ1-3
d_gene: NA
abundance: NA

CDR3nt: TGCAGCTCCGTGGGAGGGGGTGCTGAAGCTTTCTTT
CDR3aa: CSSVGGGAEAFF
v_gene: TRBV29-1
j_gene: TRBJ1-1
d_gene: NA
abundance: NA

CDR3nt: TGTGCCAGCAGGTCGACAGGGATTGGTGAAAAACTGTTTTTT
CDR3aa: CASRSTGIGEKLFF
v_gene: TRBV6-6
j_gene: TRBJ1-4
d_gene: TRBD1
abundance: NA

CDR3nt: TGTGCCAGTAGTATTGTTGGAGGCAATCAGCCCCAGCATTTT
CDR3aa: CASSIVGGNQPQHF
v_gene: TRBV19
j_gene: TRBJ1-5
d_gene: NA
abundance: NA

CDR3nt: TGTGCCAGCAGCCAAGACCATCCATTGGGCCGGATCTCCGGGGAGCTGTTTTTT
CDR3aa: CASSQDHPLGRISGELFF
v_gene: TRBV3-1/TRBV3-2
j_gene: TRBJ2-2
d_gene: NA
abundance: NA

CDR3nt: TGTGCCAGGAACCGGGAGGGGGATACGCAGTATTTT
CDR3aa: CARNREGDTQYF
v_gene: TRBV2
j_gene: TRBJ2-3
d_gene: TRBD2
abundance: NA

CDR3nt: TGTTCGGGGGCGAGAGGGGCCGGGGAGCTGTTTTTT
CDR3aa: CSGARGAGELFF
v_gene: TRBV30
j_gene: TRBJ2-2
d_gene: NA
abundance: NA

CDR3nt: TGTGCCAGTAGTATTGGTATTGGGACAGCCAATTCACCCCTCCACTTT
CDR3aa: CASSIGIGTANSPLHF
v_gene: TRBV19
j_gene: TRBJ1-6
d_gene: TRBD1
abundance: NA

CDR3nt: TGTGCCAGTAGTATTGTACCGAACACAGATACGCAGTATTTT
CDR3aa: CASSIVPNTDTQYF
v_gene: TRBV19
j_gene: TRBJ2-3
d_gene: NA
abundance: NA

CDR3nt: TGTGCCAGCAGCTTAGGTGGGACAGGGTCTGGGTATGAGCAGTTCTTC
CDR3aa: CASSLGGTGSGYEQFF
v_gene: TRBV13
j_gene: TRBJ2-1
d_gene: TRBD1
abundance: NA

CDR3nt: TGTGCCAGCAGTTTCGGGACCGCAGAAATCTATGGCTACACCTTC
CDR3aa: CASSFGTAEIYGYTF
v_gene: TRBV6-5
j_gene: TRBJ1-2
d_gene: NA
abundance: NA

CDR3nt: TGCAGCGTTGAGGACAGGCGAGAAGCTTTCTTT
CDR3aa: CSVEDRREAFF
v_gene: TRBV29-1
j_gene: TRBJ1-1
d_gene: TRBD1
abundance: NA

CDR3nt: TGCGCCAGCAGCGCACAACTGAATCAGCCCCAGCATTTT
CDR3aa: CASSAQLNQPQHF
v_gene: TRBV4-1
j_gene: TRBJ1-5
d_gene: NA
abundance: NA

CDR3nt: TGTGCCAGCAGTTTAAGCGGGGAGCTGTTTTTT
CDR3aa: CASSLSGELFF
v_gene: TRBV12-3/TRBV12-4
j_gene: TRBJ2-2
d_gene: NA
abundance: NA

CDR3nt: TGTGCCAGCAAAGAGGTCCTCTACAATGAGCAGTTCTTC
CDR3aa: CASKEVLYNEQFF
v_gene: TRBV6-5
j_gene: TRBJ2-1
d_gene: NA
abundance: NA

CDR3nt: TGTGCCAGCAGGACAGGGGGCGCGGGCACCGGGGAGCTGTTTTTT
CDR3aa: CASRTGGAGTGELFF
v_gene: TRBV6-1
j_gene: TRBJ2-2
d_gene: TRBD1
abundance: NA

CDR3nt: TGTGCCAGTAGTATACACCCGGGGGATGGCTACACCTTC
CDR3aa: CASSIHPGDGYTF
v_gene: TRBV19
j_gene: TRBJ1-2
d_gene: NA
abundance: NA

CDR3nt: TGTGCCAGCAGTTTGGTAAGACAGAATGGCTACACCTTC
CDR3aa: CASSLVRQNGYTF
v_gene: TRBV6-2/TRBV6-3
j_gene: TRBJ1-2
d_gene: NA
abundance: NA

CDR3nt: TGTGCCAGCAGCTTATTGTTTGGACAGGGACGAGAGACCCAGTACTTC
CDR3aa: CASSLLFGQGRETQYF
v_gene: TRBV7-2
j_gene: TRBJ2-5
d_gene: TRBD1
abundance: NA

CDR3nt: TGTGCCAGCAGTTTAACCCGTACTGAAGCTTTCTTT
CDR3aa: CASSLTRTEAFF
v_gene: TRBV5-5
j_gene: TRBJ1-1
d_gene: NA
abundance: NA

CDR3nt: TGTGCCACCAGTGAGTCCAATCAGCCCCAGCATTTT
CDR3aa: CATSESNQPQHF
v_gene: TRBV24-1
j_gene: TRBJ1-5
d_gene: NA
abundance: NA

CDR3nt: TGTGCCAGTAGTATGTTCAGTTATTTCAATCAGCCCCAGCATTTT
CDR3aa: CASSMFSYFNQPQHF
v_gene: TRBV19
j_gene: TRBJ1-5
d_gene: NA
abundance: NA

CDR3nt: TGTGCCAGCAGTCGTTTTCGTGGGGGAGGGGACACCGGGGAGCTGTTTTTT
CDR3aa: CASSRFRGGGDTGELFF
v_gene: TRBV4-2
j_gene: TRBJ2-2
d_gene: TRBD2
abundance: NA

CDR3nt: TGTGCTAGTGGTTTCCGCCGACCGGGGGCCAAAAACATTCAGTACTTC
CDR3aa: CASGFRRPGAKNIQYF
v_gene: TRBV12-5
j_gene: TRBJ2-4
d_gene: NA
abundance: NA

CDR3nt: TGTGCCACCTTGCCGACAGGGAGTCGATACACCATATATTTT
CDR3aa: CATLPTGSRYTIYF
v_gene: TRBV6-6
j_gene: TRBJ1-3
d_gene: TRBD1
abundance: NA

CDR3nt: TGTGCCAGCAGCCCTCCCTTGGAAGTCTATGGCTACACCTTC
CDR3aa: CASSPPLEVYGYTF
v_gene: TRBV5-6
j_gene: TRBJ1-2
d_gene: NA
abundance: NA

CDR3nt: TGTGCCAGCAGCATGCTCATCGGGTCCACAGATACGCAGTATTTT
CDR3aa: CASSMLIGSTDTQYF
v_gene: TRBV7-2
j_gene: TRBJ2-3
d_gene: NA
abundance: NA

CDR3nt: TGTGCCAGTAGTATAGGCCGCTCTTCAACGGACGGCTACACCTTC
CDR3aa: CASSIGRSSTDGYTF
v_gene: TRBV19
j_gene: TRBJ1-2
d_gene: NA
abundance: once

CDR3nt: TGTGCCAGCAGCTTAGGTAACCAGCCCCAGCATTTT
CDR3aa: CASSLGNQPQHF
v_gene: TRBV13
j_gene: TRBJ1-5
d_gene: NA
abundance: NA

CDR3nt: TGTGCCAGCAGTTTATCTCCGGGGGAGCAGTACTTC
CDR3aa: CASSLSPGEQYF
v_gene: TRBV12-3/TRBV12-4
j_gene: TRBJ2-7
d_gene: NA
abundance: NA

CDR3nt: TGTGCCAGCAGGACCGGAGGACAGGCGAACACTGAAGCTTTCTTT
CDR3aa: CASRTGGQANTEAFF
v_gene: TRBV27
j_gene: TRBJ1-1
d_gene: TRBD1
abundance: NA

CDR3nt: TGTGCCAGCAGCTGGGCCCCGGGTCTCGGGGGGTACGAGCAGTACTTC
CDR3aa: CASSWAPGLGGYEQYF
v_gene: TRBV5-5
j_gene: TRBJ2-7
d_gene: TRBD2
abundance: NA

CDR3nt: TGTGCCAGCAGTTACGAGGAACTCTATGGCTACACCTTC
CDR3aa: CASSYEELYGYTF
v_gene: TRBV6-2/TRBV6-3
j_gene: TRBJ1-2
d_gene: NA
abundance: NA

CDR3nt: TGCGCCAGCAGCTTACTAGCGGGGGGGCAAGAGACCCAGTACTTC
CDR3aa: CASSLLAGGQETQYF
v_gene: TRBV5-1
j_gene: TRBJ2-5
d_gene: TRBD2
abundance: NA

CDR3nt: TGTGCCAGCAGTCAAGGGCCTGAAGCTTTCTTT
CDR3aa: CASSQGPEAFF
v_gene: TRBV6-6
j_gene: TRBJ1-1
d_gene: NA
abundance: once